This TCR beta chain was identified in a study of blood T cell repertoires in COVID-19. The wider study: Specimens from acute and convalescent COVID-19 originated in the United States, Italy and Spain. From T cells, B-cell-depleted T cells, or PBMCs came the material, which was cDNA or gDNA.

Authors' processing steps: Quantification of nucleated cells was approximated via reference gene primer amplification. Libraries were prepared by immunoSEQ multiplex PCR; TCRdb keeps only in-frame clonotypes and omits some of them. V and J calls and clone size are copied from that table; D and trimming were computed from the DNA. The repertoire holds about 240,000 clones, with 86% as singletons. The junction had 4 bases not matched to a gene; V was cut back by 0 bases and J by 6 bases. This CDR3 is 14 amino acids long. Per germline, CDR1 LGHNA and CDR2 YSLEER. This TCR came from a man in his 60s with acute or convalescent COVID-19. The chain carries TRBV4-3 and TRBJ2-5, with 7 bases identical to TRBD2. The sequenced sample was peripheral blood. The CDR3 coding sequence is TGCGCCAGCAGCCAAGATACTAGCGCCCAGACCCAGTACTTC. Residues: CASSQDTSAQTQYF.